The clone carrying this TCR beta chain was seen a handful of times. These data come from a study of blood T cells in healthy people across ages. The CDR3 spans 14 residues. The trim removed 0 bases at V and 7 bases at J, leaving 4 bases unmatched. The germline gives CDR1 LGHNA, CDR2 YNFKEQ. Combining a sample-barcoded 5' primer with a J-beta primer mix, a second PCR ran for roughly 7 to 12 cycles. TCRdb redid the calling of the 5' RACE reads with MiXCR, one entry per CDR3 protein. This table has more than 900,000 distinct CDR3 sequences, roughly 24% appearing once. In addition, the sample was reused for a study of T cells of mothers and their children. That publication notes: The search for persistent microchimeric T cell clones detected none.

The TCR was taken from a girl aged 2 to 9 in good health. The sample taken for sequencing was blood. V gene TRBV4-2 combines with J gene TRBJ1-2, with 8 bases matching TRBD1. CDR3 in DNA: TGTGCCAGCAGCCAAGACGGGACAGGTAGTGGCTACACCTTC. Its protein product is CASSQDGTGSGYTF.